Described below is a single T cell receptor beta chain sequence and its context. Its antigen is not identified. The source of the sample is a study of cytomegalovirus exposure and HLA in healthy donors. General study points: A few CMV-associated chains proved CMV antigen-specific in vitro. The finding came from a later analysis; first-cohort TCR clusters tended to co-occur in the roughly 120 validation repertoires.

Trimming took off 6 bases at V and 6 bases at J, with 17 bases between the two ends. Germline lookup yields CDR1 SNHLY and CDR2 FYNNEI. The CDR3 consists of 15 residues. Only in-frame clones appear in the TCRdb table, and some are missing; sequencing was by immunoSEQ multiplex PCR. The table lists about 280,000 clones, approximately 87% of them singletons. The chain carries TRBV2 and TRBJ1-4; maybe TRBD1 (6 bases). The sequence came from a woman aged 18-29 years in good health and CMV-seronegative. Sequencing used PBMCs. The CDR3, as DNA: TGTGCCAGCAGCTCAAATGGGGGCCCCTATGAAAAACTGTTTTTT. Protein product: CASSSNGGPYEKLFF.